The 23 T cell receptor beta chains below were found in one sample sequenced in a study of blood T cell repertoires in COVID-19. This table comes from immunoSEQ multiplex PCR, and its TCRdb copy is limited to in-frame clones, with some not included. The sample lists some 150,000 clones; more than 75% were seen once. The specimen sequenced was PBMCs or T cells enriched from blood (not recorded which). The receptor set was obtained from a woman aged 25 to 45 with acute COVID-19.

The chain couples TRBV14 to TRBJ2-1, with D perhaps TRBD2 (7 bases). V was trimmed by 4 bases and J by 2 bases, leaving 12 bases between them. Germline lookup yields CDR1 SGHDN and CDR2 FVKESK. The CDR3 totals 15 residues. The DNA of the CDR3 is TGTGCCAGCAGCCTTACAGGGACTACCTACAATGAGCAGTTCTTC. Translating it yields CASSLTGTTYNEQFF.

The chain's CDR3 is CASKRQVNTEAFF. Written as DNA, the CDR3 is TGTGCTTCCAAGCGACAGGTGAACACTGAAGCTTTCTTT. This chain uses TRBV30 with TRBJ1-1; perhaps TRBD1 as D (6 bases). The CDR3 length is 13 residues. Germline V CDR1 and CDR2: GTSNPN, SVGIG (reference sequence).

V gene TRBV11-2 combines with J gene TRBJ1-1; 8 bases line up with TRBD1. The CDR3 is 14 amino acids. Unmatched junction bases numbered 1, after V lost 3 bases and J lost 1 base. CDR1 SGHAT and CDR2 FQNNGV come from the germline V gene. In DNA, the CDR3 is TGTGCCAGCAGCTTTGGACAGGGGAACACTGAAGCTTTCTTT. This encodes CASSFGQGNTEAFF.

This chain connects TRBV19 to TRBJ1-2, with TRBD1 matching over 7 bases. With 5 bases clipped from V and 0 bases from J, the junction kept 6 bases outside the gene matches. This CDR3 contains 15 residues. Germline V gives CDR1 LNHDA, CDR2 SQIVND (reference sequence). In nucleotides, the CDR3 is TGTGCCAGTAGTCCCGGACAGGAAGCTAACTATGGCTACACCTTC. Translating it yields CASSPGQEANYGYTF. The full variable domain, with the rest looked up from reference TRBV19 and TRBJ1-2, is DGGITQSPKYLFRKEGQNVTLSCEQNLNHDAMYWYRQDPGQGLRLIYYSQIVNDFQKGDIAEGYSVSREKKESFPLTVTSAQKNPTAFYLCASSPGQEANYGYTFGSGTRLTVV.

V usage is TRBV6-2 or TRBV6-3 and J usage is TRBJ2-4, with D perhaps matching TRBD1 (5 bases). The germline gives CDR1 MNHEY, CDR2 SVGEGT. The length of the CDR3 is 16 residues. Trimming left V 5 bases short and J 1 base short, with 15 bases between. The CDR3 region has the DNA TGTGCCAGCAGTCTCATGGCAGGGATGGCCAAAAACATTCAGTACTTC. It specifies CASSLMAGMAKNIQYF.

The rearrangement uses TRBV28 and TRBJ1-6; D call uncertain. V was pared by 6 bases and J by 13 bases, with 13 bases between. Germline V gene lookup returns CDR1 MDHEN and CDR2 SYDVKM. The CDR3 consists of 12 residues. CDR3 residues: CASRPGWSPLHF. The CDR3, as DNA: TGTGCCAGCAGGCCCGGTTGGTCTCCCCTCCACTTT.

The gene calls are TRBV18 and TRBJ2-7; D is unresolved. V lost 3 bases, J lost 4 bases, and 13 bases lay in between. The CDR3 has 14 amino acids. Germline CDR1 and CDR2: KGHSH and LQKENI. The CDR3 loop is CASSPADSHYEQYF. CDR3 in DNA: TGTGCCAGCTCACCCGCAGATTCTCATTACGAGCAGTACTTC.

The gene calls are TRBV3-1 (or the pseudogene TRBV3-2) and TRBJ2-5; D is uncertain. CDR3 length equals 12 residues. Germline CDR1 LGHDT, CDR2 YNNKEL (reference sequence). Trimming left V 0 bases short and J 4 bases short, with 3 bases between. CDR3 nucleotides: TGTGCCAGCAGCCAAGACCGAGAGACCCAGTACTTC. Amino acid sequence: CASSQDRETQYF.

This clone has just a few counts. The chain is built from TRBV27 and TRBJ2-7; 10 bases match TRBD2. Germline lookup yields CDR1 MNHEY and CDR2 SMNVEV (reference sequence). V was pared by 5 bases and J by 0 bases, with 7 bases of the junction left unmatched. The CDR3 spans 16 residues. Here the CDR3 reads CASSPPTSGCSYEQYF. In DNA, the CDR3 is TGTGCCAGCAGTCCCCCGACTAGCGGGTGCTCCTACGAGCAGTACTTC.

The rearrangement uses TRBV19 and TRBJ1-5; D is uncertain. V lost 2 bases and J lost 4, with 6 bases in between. Germline-derived CDR1 and CDR2 are LNHDA and SQIVND (reference sequence). The CDR3 extends over 13 amino acids. The CDR3 sequence is CASSILENQPQHF. Here the CDR3 DNA reads TGTGCCAGTAGTATATTGGAGAATCAGCCCCAGCATTTT.

The chain couples TRBV7-3 to TRBJ2-2; D is undetermined. V gave up 3 bases and J gave up 7 bases, with 6 bases separating them. Germline values: CDR1 SGHTA, CDR2 FQGTGA. This CDR3 contains 12 residues. CDR3 sequence: CASSFLSGELFF. The CDR3 DNA reads TGTGCCAGCAGCTTCCTAAGCGGGGAGCTGTTTTTT.

The CDR3 bases are TGTGCCAGCAGCCCACGACATCGGGAGGGCCTTTTCGATGAGCAGTTCTTC. As protein: CASSPRHREGLFDEQFF. The rearrangement uses TRBV7-9 and TRBJ2-1; 8 bases map to TRBD2. V lost 5 bases to trimming and J lost 8 bases; unmatched junction nucleotides: 17. Germline V gene sequence: CDR1 SEHNR, CDR2 FQNEAQ (reference sequence). CDR3 length: 17 residues. The full variable domain, its missing parts supplied by reference TRBV7-9 and TRBJ2-1, is DTGVSQNPRHKITKRGQNVTFRCDPISEHNRLYWYRQTLGQGPEFLTYFQNEAQLEKSRLLSDRFSAERPKGSFSTLEIQRTEQGDSAMYLCASSPRHREGLFDEQFFGPGTRLTVL.

The gene calls are TRBV3-1 (or the pseudogene TRBV3-2) and TRBJ2-6; 12 nucleotides agree with TRBD2. Germline trimming cut 1 base from V and 0 bases from J; bases unmatched to any gene: 4. Germline CDR1 reads LGHDT; CDR2 reads YNNKEL (reference sequence). This CDR3 comprises 19 residues. CDR3 amino acids: CASSQVASGRGSGANVLTF. CDR3 DNA sequence: TGTGCCAGCAGCCAAGTCGCTAGCGGGAGGGGCTCTGGGGCCAACGTCCTGACTTTC.

The V call is TRBV27, the J call TRBJ1-5; 8 bases are shared with TRBD1. Germline lookup yields CDR1 MNHEY and CDR2 SMNVEV (reference sequence). The CDR3 spans 14 residues. The J segment lost 7 bases and the V segment lost 4 bases, leaving 6 bases of the junction unmatched. The CDR3 loop is CASSYRTGSQPQHF. DNA for the CDR3: TGTGCCAGCAGTTACCGGACAGGGAGCCAGCCCCAGCATTTT.

This chain uses TRBV6-5 with TRBJ2-7; TRBD1 agrees at 7 bases. Germline V gene lookup returns CDR1 MNHEY and CDR2 SVGAGI. V trimming: 5 bases; J trimming: 2 bases; junction bases outside the gene matches: 9. The CDR3 sequence is 15 residues long. CDR3 sequence reads: CASSRGQSSTYEQYF. DNA for the CDR3: TGTGCCAGCAGTCGGGGACAGTCATCAACCTACGAGCAGTACTTC.

The rearrangement uses TRBV6-4 and TRBJ2-3, with 9 bases matching TRBD2. Germline V lookup: CDR1 MRHNA, CDR2 SNTAGT. This CDR3 has 15 residues. V lost 0 bases, J lost 6 bases, and 4 bases stayed unmatched. The CDR3 loop is CASSDSSGSSDTQYF. Here the CDR3 DNA reads TGTGCCAGCAGTGACTCTAGCGGGAGTTCGGATACGCAGTATTTT.

V usage is TRBV19 and J usage is TRBJ1-4; no firm D call. Germline CDR1 and CDR2: LNHDA and SQIVND (reference sequence). The CDR3 loop spans 16 amino acids. Trimming left V 2 bases short and J 6 bases short, with 16 bases between. The chain's CDR3 is CASSIHVSSQYEKLFF. The CDR3 nucleotides are TGTGCCAGTAGTATACACGTATCCTCGCAGTATGAAAAACTGTTTTTT.

J is TRBJ2-3 and V is TRBV7-9; 10 bases agree with TRBD1. The CDR3 totals 16 residues. V was clipped by 4 bases and J by 2 bases; unmatched bases: 6. CDR1 and CDR2 from the germline V gene are SEHNR and FQNEAQ (reference sequence). Here the CDR3 reads CASSSYGTGDTDTQYF. The CDR3 coding sequence is TGTGCCAGCAGCTCATACGGGACAGGGGACACAGATACGCAGTATTTT.

The CDR3 DNA is TGTGCCAGCACTCCGAACTATCGTTACAATGAGCAGTTCTTC. Translation gives CASTPNYRYNEQFF. The chain has TRBV28 and TRBJ2-1; D not certain. This CDR3 is built from 14 residues. The germline V gene has CDR1 MDHEN and CDR2 SYDVKM. The germline V and J ends were trimmed by 7 bases and 4 bases, with 14 bases remaining between them.

This rearrangement joins TRBV2 to TRBJ1-5; TRBD1 matches at 7 bases. Germline loops: CDR1 SNHLY, CDR2 FYNNEI. With V trimmed by 5 bases and J by 3 bases, 16 bases remained unmatched. The CDR3 covers 18 residues. The CDR3 DNA reads as TGTGCCAGCAGTCCAATGCTGGGACAGTCAAAAGTCAATCAGCCCCAGCATTTT. This encodes CASSPMLGQSKVNQPQHF.

This clone was found once. The genes are TRBV7-9 and TRBJ2-2, with D possibly TRBD1 on 6 matching bases. The CDR3 covers 15 residues. CDR1 and CDR2 from the germline V gene are SEHNR and FQNEAQ (reference sequence). The germline V and J ends were trimmed by 7 bases and 6 bases, with 18 bases remaining between them. CDR3 coding DNA: TGTGCCAGCACCAGGACAGCGTCGGGCCCCGGGGAGCTGTTTTTT. Residues: CASTRTASGPGELFF.

For the CDR3, the DNA is TGTGCCAGCAGCTTGGACCCGGGACAGGGGAGGAACACTGAAGCTTTCTTT. Protein product: CASSLDPGQGRNTEAFF. The chain joins TRBV5-4 to TRBJ1-1, with 10 bases that match TRBD1. V shed 0 bases and J 1 base; nucleotides not matched to a gene: 6. The length of the CDR3 is 17 residues. The germline V gene has CDR1 SGHNT and CDR2 YYREEE (reference sequence).

The rearrangement joins TRBV9 to TRBJ2-1, with 8 positions matching TRBD2. J gave up 8 bases and V 4 bases, and 8 bases lay outside the gene matches. The CDR3 loop spans 14 amino acids. Germline assignment: CDR1 SGDLS and CDR2 YYNGEE. CDR3 protein: CASSPRLASDEQFF. Written as DNA, the CDR3 is TGTGCCAGCAGCCCCCGACTAGCGTCCGATGAGCAGTTCTTC.